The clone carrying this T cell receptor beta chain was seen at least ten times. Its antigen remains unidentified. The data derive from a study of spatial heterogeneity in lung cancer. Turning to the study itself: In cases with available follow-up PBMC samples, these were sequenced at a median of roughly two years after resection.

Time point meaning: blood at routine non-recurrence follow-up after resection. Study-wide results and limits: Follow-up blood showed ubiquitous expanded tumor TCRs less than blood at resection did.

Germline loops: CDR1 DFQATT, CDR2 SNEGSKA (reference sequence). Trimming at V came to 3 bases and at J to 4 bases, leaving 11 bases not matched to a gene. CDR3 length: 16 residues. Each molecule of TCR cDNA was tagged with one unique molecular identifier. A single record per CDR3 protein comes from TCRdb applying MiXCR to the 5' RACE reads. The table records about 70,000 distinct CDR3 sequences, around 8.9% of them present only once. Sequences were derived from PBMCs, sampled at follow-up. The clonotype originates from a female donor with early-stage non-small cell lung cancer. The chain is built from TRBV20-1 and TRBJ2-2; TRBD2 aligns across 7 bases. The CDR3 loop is CSARGPWGRGTGELFF. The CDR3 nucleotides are TGCAGTGCTAGGGGCCCTTGGGGGAGGGGCACCGGGGAGCTGTTTTTT.